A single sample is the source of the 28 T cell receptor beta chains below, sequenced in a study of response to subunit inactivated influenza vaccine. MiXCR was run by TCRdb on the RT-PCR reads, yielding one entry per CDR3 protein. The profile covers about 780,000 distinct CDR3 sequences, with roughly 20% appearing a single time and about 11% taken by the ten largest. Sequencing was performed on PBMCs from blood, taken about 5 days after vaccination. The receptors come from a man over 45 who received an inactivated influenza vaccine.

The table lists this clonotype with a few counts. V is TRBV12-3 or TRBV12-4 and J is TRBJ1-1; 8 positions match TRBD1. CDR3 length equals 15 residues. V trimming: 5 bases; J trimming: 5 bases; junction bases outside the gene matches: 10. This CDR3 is CASSTRTGYGTEAFF. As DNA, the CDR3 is TGTGCCAGCAGTACCCGGACAGGGTACGGGACTGAAGCTTTCTTT.

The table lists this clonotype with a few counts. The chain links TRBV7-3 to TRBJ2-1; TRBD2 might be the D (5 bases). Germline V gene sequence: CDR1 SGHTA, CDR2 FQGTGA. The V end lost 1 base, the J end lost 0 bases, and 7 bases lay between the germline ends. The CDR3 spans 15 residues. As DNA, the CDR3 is TGTGCCAGCAGCTTAAGTAGCGACTCCTACAATGAGCAGTTCTTC. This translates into CASSLSSDSYNEQFF.

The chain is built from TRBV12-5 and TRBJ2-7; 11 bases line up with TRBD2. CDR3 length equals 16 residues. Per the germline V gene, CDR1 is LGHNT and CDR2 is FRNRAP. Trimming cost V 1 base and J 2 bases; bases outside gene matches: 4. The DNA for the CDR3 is TGTGCTAGTGGTTTGGGGCTAGCGGGAGGCCCCTACGAGCAGTACTTC. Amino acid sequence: CASGLGLAGGPYEQYF.

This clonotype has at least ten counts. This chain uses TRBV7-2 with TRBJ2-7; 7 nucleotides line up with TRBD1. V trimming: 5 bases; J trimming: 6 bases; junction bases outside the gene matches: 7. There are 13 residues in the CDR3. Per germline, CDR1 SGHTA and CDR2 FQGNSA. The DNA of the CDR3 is TGTGCCAGCAGCGCAGGGACAGCTCGCGAGCAGTACTTC. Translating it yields CASSAGTAREQYF.

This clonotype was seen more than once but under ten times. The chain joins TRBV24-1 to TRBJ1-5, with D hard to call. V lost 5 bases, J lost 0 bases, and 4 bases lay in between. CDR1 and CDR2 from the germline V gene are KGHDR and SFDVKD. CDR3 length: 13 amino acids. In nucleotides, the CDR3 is TGTGCCACCAGTGCCAATAGCAATCAGCCCCAGCATTTT. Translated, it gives CATSANSNQPQHF.

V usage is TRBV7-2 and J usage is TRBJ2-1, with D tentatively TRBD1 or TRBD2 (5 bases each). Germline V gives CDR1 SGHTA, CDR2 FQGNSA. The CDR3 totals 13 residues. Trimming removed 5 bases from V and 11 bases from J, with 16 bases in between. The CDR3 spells CASSQPGAAKQFF. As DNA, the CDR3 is TGTGCCAGCAGCCAGCCCGGGGCGGCCAAGCAGTTCTTC.

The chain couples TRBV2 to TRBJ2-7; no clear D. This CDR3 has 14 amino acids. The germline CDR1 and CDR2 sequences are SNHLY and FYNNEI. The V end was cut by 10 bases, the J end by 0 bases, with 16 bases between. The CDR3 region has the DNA TGTGCCACCATGTACAGTTGGAGCTCCTACGAGCAGTACTTC. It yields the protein CATMYSWSSYEQYF.

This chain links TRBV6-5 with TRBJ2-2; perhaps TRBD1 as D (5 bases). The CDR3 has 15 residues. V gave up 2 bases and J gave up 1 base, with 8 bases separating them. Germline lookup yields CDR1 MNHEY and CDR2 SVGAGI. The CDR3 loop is CASSYATENTGELFF. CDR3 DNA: TGTGCCAGCAGTTACGCGACAGAGAACACCGGGGAGCTGTTTTTT.

CDR3 loop: CASSPSPVTGNGYTF. The CDR3 DNA is TGTGCCAGCAGCCCCTCCCCCGTGACAGGGAACGGCTACACCTTC. The gene calls are TRBV5-5 and TRBJ1-2; 7 bases line up with TRBD1. The length of the CDR3 is 15 residues. Germline V gene data show CDR1 as SGHKS and CDR2 as YYEKEE (reference sequence). Trimming removed 4 bases from V and 8 bases from J; junction bases left unmatched: 14.

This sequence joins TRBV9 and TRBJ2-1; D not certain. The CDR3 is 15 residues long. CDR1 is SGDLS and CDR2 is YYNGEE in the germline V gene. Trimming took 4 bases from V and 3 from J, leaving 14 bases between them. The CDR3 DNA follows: TGTGCCAGCAGCCCACACCCCGACGGCTACAATGAGCAGTTCTTC. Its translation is CASSPHPDGYNEQFF.

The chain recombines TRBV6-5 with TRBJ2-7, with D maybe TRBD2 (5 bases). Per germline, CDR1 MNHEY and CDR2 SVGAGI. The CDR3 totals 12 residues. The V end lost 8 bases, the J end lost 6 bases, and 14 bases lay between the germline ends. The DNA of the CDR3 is TGTGCCAGCGCCATTAGCGAGCGCGAGCAGTACTTC. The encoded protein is CASAISEREQYF.

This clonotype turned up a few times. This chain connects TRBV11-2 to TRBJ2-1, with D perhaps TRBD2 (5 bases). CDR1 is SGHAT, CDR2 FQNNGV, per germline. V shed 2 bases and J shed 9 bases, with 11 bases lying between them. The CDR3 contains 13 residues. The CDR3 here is CASSLNQAAEQFF. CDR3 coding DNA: TGTGCCAGCAGCTTAAATCAAGCGGCTGAGCAGTTCTTC.

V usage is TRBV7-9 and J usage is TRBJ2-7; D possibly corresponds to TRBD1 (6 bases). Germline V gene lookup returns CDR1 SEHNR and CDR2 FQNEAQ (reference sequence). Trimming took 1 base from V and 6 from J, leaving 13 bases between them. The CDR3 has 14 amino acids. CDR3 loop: CASSLETGRGEQYF. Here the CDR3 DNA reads TGTGCCAGCAGCTTAGAAACAGGGAGAGGCGAGCAGTACTTC.

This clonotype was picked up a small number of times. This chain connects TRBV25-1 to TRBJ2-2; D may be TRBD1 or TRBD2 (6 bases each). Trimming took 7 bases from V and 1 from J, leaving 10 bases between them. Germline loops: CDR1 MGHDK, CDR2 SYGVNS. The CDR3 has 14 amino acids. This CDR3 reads CASIGGWNTGELFF. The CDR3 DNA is TGTGCCAGCATCGGGGGCTGGAACACCGGGGAGCTGTTTTTT.

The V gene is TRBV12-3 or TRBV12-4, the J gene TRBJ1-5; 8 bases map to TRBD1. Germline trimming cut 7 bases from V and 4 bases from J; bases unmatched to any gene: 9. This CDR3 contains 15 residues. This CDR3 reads CASKRTGWRNQPQHF. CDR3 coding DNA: TGTGCCAGCAAACGGACAGGGTGGAGGAATCAGCCCCAGCATTTT.

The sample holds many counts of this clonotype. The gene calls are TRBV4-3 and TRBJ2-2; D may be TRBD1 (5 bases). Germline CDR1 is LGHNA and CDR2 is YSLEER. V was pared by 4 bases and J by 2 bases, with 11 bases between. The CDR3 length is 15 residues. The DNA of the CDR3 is TGCGCCAGCAGCCTACGGACACTAAACACCGGGGAGCTGTTTTTT. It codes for CASSLRTLNTGELFF.

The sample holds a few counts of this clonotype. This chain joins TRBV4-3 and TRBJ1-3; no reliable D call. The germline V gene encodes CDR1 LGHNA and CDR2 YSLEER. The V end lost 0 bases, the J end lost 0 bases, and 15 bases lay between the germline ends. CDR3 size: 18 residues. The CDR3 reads CASSQEPNLYGSGNTIYF. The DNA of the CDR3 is TGCGCCAGCAGCCAAGAGCCCAATCTGTACGGCTCTGGAAACACCATATATTTT.

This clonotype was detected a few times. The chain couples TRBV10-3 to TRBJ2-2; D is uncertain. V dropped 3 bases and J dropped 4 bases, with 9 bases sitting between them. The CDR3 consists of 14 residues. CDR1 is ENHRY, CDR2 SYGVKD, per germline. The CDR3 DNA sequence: TGTGCCATCAGTGACCTGGAAATCACCGGGGAGCTGTTTTTT. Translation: CAISDLEITGELFF.

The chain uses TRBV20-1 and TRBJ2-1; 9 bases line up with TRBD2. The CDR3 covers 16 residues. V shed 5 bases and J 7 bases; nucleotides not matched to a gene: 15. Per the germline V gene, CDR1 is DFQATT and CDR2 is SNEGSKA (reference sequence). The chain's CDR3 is CSAGGEASGIGNEQFF. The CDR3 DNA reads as TGCAGTGCTGGCGGTGAGGCTAGCGGGATTGGTAATGAGCAGTTCTTC.

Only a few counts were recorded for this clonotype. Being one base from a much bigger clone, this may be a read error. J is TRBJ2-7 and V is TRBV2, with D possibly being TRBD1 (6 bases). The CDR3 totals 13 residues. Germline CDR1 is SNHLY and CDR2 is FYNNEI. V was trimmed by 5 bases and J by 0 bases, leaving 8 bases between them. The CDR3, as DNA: TGTGCCAGCAGTTCGGGACACTCCTACGAGCAGTACTTC. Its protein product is CASSSGHSYEQYF.

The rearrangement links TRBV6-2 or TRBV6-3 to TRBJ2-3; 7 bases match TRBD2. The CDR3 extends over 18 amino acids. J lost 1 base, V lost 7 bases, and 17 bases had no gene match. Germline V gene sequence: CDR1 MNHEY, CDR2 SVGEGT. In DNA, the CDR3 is TGTGCCAGCACCTGGGATAGCGGGCAATCATTTCGCACAGATACGCAGTATTTT. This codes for CASTWDSGQSFRTDTQYF.

CDR3 in DNA: TGCGCCAGCAGCCAAGGACAGACCCGCTACGAGCAGTACTTC. Amino acids: CASSQGQTRYEQYF. This chain uses TRBV4-3 with TRBJ2-7, with a tentative D call TRBD1 (5 bases). Trimming took off 1 base at V and 3 bases at J, with 10 bases between the two ends. The CDR3 has 14 amino acids. Germline CDR1 and CDR2: LGHNA and YSLEER.

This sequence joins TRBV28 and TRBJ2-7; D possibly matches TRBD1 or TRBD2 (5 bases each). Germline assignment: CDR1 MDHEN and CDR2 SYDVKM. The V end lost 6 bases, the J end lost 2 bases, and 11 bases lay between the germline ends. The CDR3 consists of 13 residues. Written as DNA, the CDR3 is TGTGCCAGCAGGCCGGGACCCCCCTACGAGCAGTACTTC. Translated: CASRPGPPYEQYF.

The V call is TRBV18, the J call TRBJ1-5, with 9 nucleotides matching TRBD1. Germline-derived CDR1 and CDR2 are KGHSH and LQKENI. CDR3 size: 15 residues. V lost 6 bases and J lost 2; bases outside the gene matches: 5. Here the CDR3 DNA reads TGTGCCAGCTCGCGGACAGGGGACGGCAATCAGCCCCAGCATTTT. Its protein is CASSRTGDGNQPQHF.

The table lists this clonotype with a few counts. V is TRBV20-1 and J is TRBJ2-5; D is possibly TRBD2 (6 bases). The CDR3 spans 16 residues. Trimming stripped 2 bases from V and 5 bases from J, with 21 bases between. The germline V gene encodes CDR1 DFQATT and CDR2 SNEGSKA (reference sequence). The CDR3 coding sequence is TGCAGTGCTAGAAAGGCTAGCGTCAGGATTTGGGAGACCCAGTACTTC. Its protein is CSARKASVRIWETQYF.

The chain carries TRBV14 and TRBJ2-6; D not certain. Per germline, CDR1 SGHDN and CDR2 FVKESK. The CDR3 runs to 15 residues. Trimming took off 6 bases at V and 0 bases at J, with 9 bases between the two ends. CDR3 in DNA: TGTGCCAGCAGTTACTTCGGCTCTGGGGCCAACGTCCTGACTTTC. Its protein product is CASSYFGSGANVLTF.

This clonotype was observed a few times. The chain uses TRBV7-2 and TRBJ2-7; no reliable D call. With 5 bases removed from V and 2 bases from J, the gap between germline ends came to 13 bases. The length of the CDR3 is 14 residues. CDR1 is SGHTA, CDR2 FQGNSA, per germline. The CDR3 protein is CASSIGSRTYEQYF. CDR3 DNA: TGTGCCAGCAGCATAGGTAGTCGGACCTACGAGCAGTACTTC.

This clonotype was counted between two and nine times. For the CDR3, the DNA is TGCAGTGCTGCGTGGGACCCTAATGAAAAACTGTTTTTT. This gives the protein CSAAWDPNEKLFF. The chain has TRBV20-1 and TRBJ1-4; TRBD1 might be the D (5 bases). Trimming removed 5 bases at V and 3 bases at J, with 10 bases between. Per the germline V gene, CDR1 is DFQATT and CDR2 is SNEGSKA (reference sequence). The CDR3 runs to 13 residues.